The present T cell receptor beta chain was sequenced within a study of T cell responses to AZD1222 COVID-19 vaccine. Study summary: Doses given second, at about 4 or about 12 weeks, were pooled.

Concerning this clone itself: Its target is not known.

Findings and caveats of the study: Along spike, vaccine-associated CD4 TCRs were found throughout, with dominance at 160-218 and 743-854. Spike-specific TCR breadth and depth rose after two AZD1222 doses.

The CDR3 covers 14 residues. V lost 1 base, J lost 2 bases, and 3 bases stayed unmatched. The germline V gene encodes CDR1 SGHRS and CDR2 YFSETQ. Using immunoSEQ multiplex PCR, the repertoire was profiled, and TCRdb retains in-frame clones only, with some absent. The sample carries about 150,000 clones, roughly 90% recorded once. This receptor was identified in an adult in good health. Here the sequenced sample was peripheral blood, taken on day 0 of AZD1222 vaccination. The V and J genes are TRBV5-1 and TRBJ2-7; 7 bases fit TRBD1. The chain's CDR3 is CASSLKGQAYEQYF. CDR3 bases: TGCGCCAGCAGCTTGAAAGGACAGGCCTACGAGCAGTACTTC.